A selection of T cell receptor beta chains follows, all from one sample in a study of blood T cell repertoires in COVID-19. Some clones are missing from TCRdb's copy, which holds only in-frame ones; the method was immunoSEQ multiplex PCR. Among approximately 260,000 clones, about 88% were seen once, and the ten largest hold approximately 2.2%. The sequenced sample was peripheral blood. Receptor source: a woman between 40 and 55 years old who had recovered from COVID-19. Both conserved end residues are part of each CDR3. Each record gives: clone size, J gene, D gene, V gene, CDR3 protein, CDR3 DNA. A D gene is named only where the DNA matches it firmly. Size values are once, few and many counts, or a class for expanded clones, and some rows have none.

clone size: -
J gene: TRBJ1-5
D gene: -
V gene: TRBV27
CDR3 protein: CASSLREWQPQHF
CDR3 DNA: TGTGCCAGCAGTTTACGTGAGTGGCAGCCCCAGCATTTT

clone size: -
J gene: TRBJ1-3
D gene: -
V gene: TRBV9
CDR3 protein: CASSVLPAGNTIYF
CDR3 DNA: TGTGCCAGCAGCGTACTTCCGGCTGGAAACACCATATATTTT

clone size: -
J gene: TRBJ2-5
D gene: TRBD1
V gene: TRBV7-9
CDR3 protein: CASSSKKTGLETQYF
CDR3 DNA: TGTGCCAGCAGCTCCAAGAAGACAGGGTTAGAGACCCAGTACTTC

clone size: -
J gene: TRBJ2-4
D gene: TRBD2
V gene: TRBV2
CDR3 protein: CASGGGSGKNIQYF
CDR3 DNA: TGTGCCAGCGGGGGGGGTAGCGGGAAAAACATTCAGTACTTC

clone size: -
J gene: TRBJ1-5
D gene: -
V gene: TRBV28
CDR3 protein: CASSLDSSNQPQHF
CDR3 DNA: TGTGCCAGCAGTTTAGACAGCAGCAATCAGCCCCAGCATTTT

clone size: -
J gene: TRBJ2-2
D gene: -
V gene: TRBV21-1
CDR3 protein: CASSRSSGGEHTGELFF
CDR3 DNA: TGTGCCAGCAGCAGGTCTAGCGGGGGGGAACACACCGGGGAGCTGTTTTTT

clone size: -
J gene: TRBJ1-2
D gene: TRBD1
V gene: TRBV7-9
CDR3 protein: CASSPDRGRGYGYTF
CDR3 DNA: TGTGCCAGCAGCCCGGACAGGGGAAGAGGGTATGGCTACACCTTC

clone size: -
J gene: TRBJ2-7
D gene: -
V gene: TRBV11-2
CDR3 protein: CASSLDRYEQYF
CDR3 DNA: TGTGCCAGCAGCTTAGATCGGTACGAGCAGTACTTC

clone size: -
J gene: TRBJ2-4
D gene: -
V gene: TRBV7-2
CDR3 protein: CASSSRIAKNIQYF
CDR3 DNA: TGTGCCAGCAGCTCCAGGATAGCCAAAAACATTCAGTACTTC

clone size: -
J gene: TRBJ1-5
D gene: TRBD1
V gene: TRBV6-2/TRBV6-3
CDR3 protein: CASSTGQGANSNQPQHF
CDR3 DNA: TGTGCCAGCAGTACGGGACAGGGGGCGAATAGCAATCAGCCCCAGCATTTT

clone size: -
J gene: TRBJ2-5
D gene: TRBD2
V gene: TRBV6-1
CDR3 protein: CASSELRLAGGTIQETQYF
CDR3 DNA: TGTGCCAGCAGTGAACTCAGACTAGCGGGAGGAACCATCCAAGAGACCCAGTACTTC

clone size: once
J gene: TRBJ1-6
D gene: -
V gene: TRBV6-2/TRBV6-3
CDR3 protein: CASSYSDLGRAILHF
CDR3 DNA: TGTGCCAGCAGTTACAGCGACCTCGGGCGGGCAATCCTCCACTTT

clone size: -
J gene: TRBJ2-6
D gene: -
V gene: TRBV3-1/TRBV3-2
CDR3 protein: CASSHQQAGANVLTF
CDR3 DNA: TGTGCCAGCAGCCACCAACAGGCTGGGGCCAACGTCCTGACTTTC

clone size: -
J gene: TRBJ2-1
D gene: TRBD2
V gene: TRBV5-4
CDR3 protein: CASSFAGGNYNEQFF
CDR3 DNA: TGTGCCAGCAGCTTCGCGGGGGGGAATTACAATGAGCAGTTCTTC

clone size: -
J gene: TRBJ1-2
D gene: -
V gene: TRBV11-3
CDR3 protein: CASSPRTQNYGYTF
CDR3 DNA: TGTGCCAGCAGCCCTCGGACACAAAACTATGGCTACACCTTC

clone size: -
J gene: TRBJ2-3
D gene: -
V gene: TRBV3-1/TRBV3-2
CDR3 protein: CASSQGVPSGTDTQYF
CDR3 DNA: TGTGCCAGCAGCCAAGGGGTCCCTAGCGGCACAGATACGCAGTATTTT

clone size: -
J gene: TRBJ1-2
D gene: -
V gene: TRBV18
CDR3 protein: CASSETDLYGYTF
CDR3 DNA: TGTGCCAGCTCAGAGACAGATCTCTATGGCTACACCTTC

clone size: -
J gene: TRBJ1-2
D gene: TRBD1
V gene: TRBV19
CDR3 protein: CASRQGGAGGYTF
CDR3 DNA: TGTGCCAGTAGGCAGGGGGGAGCAGGAGGCTACACCTTC

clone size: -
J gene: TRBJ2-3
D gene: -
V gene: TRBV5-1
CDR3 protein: CASQGSTDTQYF
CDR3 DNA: TGCGCCAGCCAGGGGAGCACAGATACGCAGTATTTT

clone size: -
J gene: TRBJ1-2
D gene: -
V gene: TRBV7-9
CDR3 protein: CASSLEDNWNGYTF
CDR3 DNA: TGTGCCAGCAGCTTAGAAGACAATTGGAATGGCTACACCTTC

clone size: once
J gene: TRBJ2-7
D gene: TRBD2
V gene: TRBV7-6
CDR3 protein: CASSLGGGGAFTQQYF
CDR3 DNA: TGTGCCAGCAGCTTAGGGGGGGGAGGGGCCTTCACGCAGCAGTACTTC

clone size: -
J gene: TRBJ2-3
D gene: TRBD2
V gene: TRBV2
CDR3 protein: CASSRLAGGRDTQYF
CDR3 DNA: TGTGCCAGCAGTAGACTAGCGGGGGGACGAGATACGCAGTATTTT

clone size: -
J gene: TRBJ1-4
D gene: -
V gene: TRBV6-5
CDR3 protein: CASTLDSTSGKLFF
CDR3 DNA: TGTGCCAGCACGCTGGACAGCACCAGCGGAAAACTGTTTTTT

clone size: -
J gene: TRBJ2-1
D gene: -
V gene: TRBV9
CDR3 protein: CASSPSLGTNEQFF
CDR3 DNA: TGTGCCAGCAGCCCCAGCCTAGGCACGAATGAGCAGTTCTTC

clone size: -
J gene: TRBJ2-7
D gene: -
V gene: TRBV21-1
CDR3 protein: CASSDRDRGYEQYF
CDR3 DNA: TGTGCCAGCAGCGACCGGGACAGGGGGTACGAGCAGTACTTC

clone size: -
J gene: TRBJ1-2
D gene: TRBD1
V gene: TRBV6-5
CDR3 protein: CASSRQGGGYGYTF
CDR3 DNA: TGTGCCAGCAGTCGACAGGGTGGCGGCTATGGCTACACCTTC

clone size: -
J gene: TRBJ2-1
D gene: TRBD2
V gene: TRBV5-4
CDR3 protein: CASSLTRLAGVDEQFF
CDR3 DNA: TGTGCCAGCAGCTTGACCAGACTAGCGGGGGTGGATGAGCAGTTCTTC

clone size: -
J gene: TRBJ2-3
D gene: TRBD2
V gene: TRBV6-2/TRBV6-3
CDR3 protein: CASSPRTRLSATQYF
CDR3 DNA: TGTGCCAGCAGTCCCCGGACTAGGCTTTCGGCTACGCAGTATTTT

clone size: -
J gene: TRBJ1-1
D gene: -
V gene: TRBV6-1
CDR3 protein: CASSERGSAMNTEAFF
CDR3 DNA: TGTGCCAGCAGTGAAAGAGGCAGCGCCATGAACACTGAAGCTTTCTTT

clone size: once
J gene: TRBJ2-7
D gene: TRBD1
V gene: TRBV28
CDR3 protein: CATKRGGTGGPEQYF
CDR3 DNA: TGTGCCACCAAGAGGGGGGGGACAGGGGGCCCCGAGCAGTACTTC

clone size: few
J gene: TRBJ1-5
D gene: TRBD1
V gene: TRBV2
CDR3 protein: CASTGTGDLTQHF
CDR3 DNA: TGTGCCAGCACCGGGACAGGGGACTTAACCCAGCATTTT

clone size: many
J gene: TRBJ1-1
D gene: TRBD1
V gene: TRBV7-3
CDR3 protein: CASSFGGTGPFNTEAFF
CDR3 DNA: TGTGCCAGCAGCTTTGGAGGGACAGGGCCGTTCAACACTGAAGCTTTCTTT

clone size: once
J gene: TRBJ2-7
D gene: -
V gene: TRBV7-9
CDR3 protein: CASSLTGLAAEQYF
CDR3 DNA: TGTGCCAGCAGCCTGACGGGACTCGCGGCCGAGCAGTACTTC

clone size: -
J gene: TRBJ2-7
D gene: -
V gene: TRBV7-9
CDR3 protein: CASSSAVRTPYEQYF
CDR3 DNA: TGTGCCAGCAGCTCCGCGGTGAGGACACCCTACGAGCAGTACTTC

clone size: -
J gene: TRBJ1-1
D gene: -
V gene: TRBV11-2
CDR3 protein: CASRRAGAGALF
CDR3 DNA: TGTGCCAGCAGGCGGGCGGGCGCGGGTGCCCTCTTT

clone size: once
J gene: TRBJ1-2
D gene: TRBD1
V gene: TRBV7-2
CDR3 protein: CASSLTGGPNYGYTF
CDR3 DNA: TGTGCCAGCAGCTTAACAGGGGGCCCTAACTATGGCTACACCTTC

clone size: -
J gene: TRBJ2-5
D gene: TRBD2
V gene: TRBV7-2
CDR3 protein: CASSLRTSGGYETQYF
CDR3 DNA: TGTGCCAGCAGCTTAAGGACTAGCGGGGGTTATGAGACCCAGTACTTC

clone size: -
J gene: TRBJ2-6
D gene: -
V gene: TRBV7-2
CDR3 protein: CASSPPGGLGANVLTF
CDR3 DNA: TGTGCCAGCAGCCCCCCCGGAGGCCTCGGGGCCAACGTCCTGACTTTC

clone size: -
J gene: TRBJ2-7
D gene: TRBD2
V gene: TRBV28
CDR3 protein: CASRGYVSGGAYEQYF
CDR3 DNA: TGTGCCAGCAGGGGTTACGTTAGCGGGGGGGCCTACGAGCAGTACTTC

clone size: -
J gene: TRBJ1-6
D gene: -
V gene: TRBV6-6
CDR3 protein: CASRSTQLPNSPLHF
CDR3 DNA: TGTGCCAGCAGGAGTACACAGCTCCCTAATTCACCCCTCCACTTT

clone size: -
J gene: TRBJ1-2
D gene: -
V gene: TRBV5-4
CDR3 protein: CASSLRQYGYTF
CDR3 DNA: TGTGCCAGCAGCCTTCGACAATATGGCTACACCTTC

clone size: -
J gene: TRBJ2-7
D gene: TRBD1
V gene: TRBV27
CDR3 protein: CASSLRGQGRGNYEQYF
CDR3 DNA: TGTGCCAGCAGTTTAAGGGGACAGGGGAGGGGAAACTACGAGCAGTACTTC

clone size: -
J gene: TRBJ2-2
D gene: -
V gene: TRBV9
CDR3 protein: CASSGGDRPTGELFF
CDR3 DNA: TGTGCCAGCAGCGGGGGGGACAGACCCACCGGGGAGCTGTTTTTT

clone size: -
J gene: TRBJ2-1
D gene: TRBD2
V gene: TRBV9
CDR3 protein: CASSHSGGTYNEQFF
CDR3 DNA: TGTGCCAGCAGCCATAGCGGGGGGACCTACAATGAGCAGTTCTTC

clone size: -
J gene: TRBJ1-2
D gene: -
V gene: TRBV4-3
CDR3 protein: CASSQEKGRGYTF
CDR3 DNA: TGCGCCAGCAGCCAAGAAAAGGGGCGAGGCTACACCTTC

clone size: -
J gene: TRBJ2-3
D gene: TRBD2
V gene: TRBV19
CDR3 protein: CASSLMAGRLASGSDTQYF
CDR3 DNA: TGTGCCAGTAGTTTGATGGCGGGGCGTCTTGCCAGCGGGAGTGATACGCAGTATTTT

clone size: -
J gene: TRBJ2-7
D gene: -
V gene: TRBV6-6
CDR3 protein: CASSYSRRDEQYF
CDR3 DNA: TGTGCCAGCAGTTACTCCCGCAGGGACGAGCAGTACTTC

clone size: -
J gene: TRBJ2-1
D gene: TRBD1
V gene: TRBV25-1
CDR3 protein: CASGPGTGTWPYNEQFF
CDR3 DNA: TGTGCCAGCGGACCCGGGACAGGGACATGGCCCTACAATGAGCAGTTCTTC

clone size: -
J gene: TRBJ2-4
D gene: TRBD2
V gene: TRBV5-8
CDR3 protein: CASSLGAGGLDIQYF
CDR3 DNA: TGTGCCAGCAGCTTGGGAGCGGGGGGGCTGGACATTCAGTACTTC

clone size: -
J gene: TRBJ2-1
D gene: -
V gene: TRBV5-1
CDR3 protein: CASSSLFRGRIGEQFF
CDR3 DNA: TGCGCCAGCAGCTCTCTTTTCCGGGGTCGAATAGGTGAGCAGTTCTTC

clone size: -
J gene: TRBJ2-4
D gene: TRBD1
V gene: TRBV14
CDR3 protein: CASSPTGVPPGIQYF
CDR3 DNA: TGTGCCAGCAGCCCCACAGGGGTCCCCCCCGGCATTCAGTACTTC

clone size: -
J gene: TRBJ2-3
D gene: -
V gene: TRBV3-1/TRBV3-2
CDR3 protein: CASSQGVGPDTQYF
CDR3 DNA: TGTGCCAGCAGCCAGGGTGTGGGCCCAGATACGCAGTATTTT

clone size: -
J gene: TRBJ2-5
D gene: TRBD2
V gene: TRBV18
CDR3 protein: CASSPPGRGAQETQYF
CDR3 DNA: TGTGCCAGCTCACCACCTGGGCGGGGGGCCCAAGAGACCCAGTACTTC